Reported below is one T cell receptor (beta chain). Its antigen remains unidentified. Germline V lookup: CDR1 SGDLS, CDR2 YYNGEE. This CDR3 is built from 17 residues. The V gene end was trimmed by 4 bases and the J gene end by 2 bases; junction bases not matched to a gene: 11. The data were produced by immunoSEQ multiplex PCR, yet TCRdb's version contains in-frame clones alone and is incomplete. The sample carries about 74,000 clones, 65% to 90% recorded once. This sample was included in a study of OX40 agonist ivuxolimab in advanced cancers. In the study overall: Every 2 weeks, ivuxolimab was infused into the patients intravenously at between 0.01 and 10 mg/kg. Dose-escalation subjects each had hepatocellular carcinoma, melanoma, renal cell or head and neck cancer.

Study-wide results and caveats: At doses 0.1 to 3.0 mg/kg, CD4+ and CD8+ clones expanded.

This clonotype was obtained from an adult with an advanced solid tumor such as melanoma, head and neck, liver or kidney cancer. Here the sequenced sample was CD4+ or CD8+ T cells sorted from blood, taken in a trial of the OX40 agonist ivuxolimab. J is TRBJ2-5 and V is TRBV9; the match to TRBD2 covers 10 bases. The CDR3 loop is CASSSPWTSGLQETQYF. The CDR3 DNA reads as TGTGCCAGCAGCTCTCCCTGGACTAGCGGACTTCAAGAGACCCAGTACTTC.